Listed here are 2 T cell receptor beta chains from one sample, sequenced in a study of post-analysis software for immune sequencing data. Prepared libraries of TCR beta cDNA carried unique molecular identifiers. TCRdb analysed the PCR reads with MiXCR anew, one entry per CDR3 protein. Of fewer than 600,000 distinct CDR3 sequences listed, approximately 46% are singletons. No antigens are known for them. Study observations and caveats: Patients carried several TRBV segments more frequently than controls did, and TRBV5-6, TRBV5-1 and TRBV20-1 were among them.

Sequencing was carried out using blood. These receptors were obtained from a girl aged 5-17 years with multiple sclerosis.

The V call is TRBV5-1, the J call TRBJ1-2; D is uncertain. This CDR3 contains 13 residues. The germline V gene encodes CDR1 SGHRS and CDR2 YFSETQ. Deletions cut 5 bases from V and 6 bases from J, with 14 bases between. The CDR3 loop reads CASRAEGFDGYTF. The DNA of the CDR3 is TGCGCCAGCAGGGCGGAGGGATTTGATGGCTACACCTTC.

This clonotype has only a few counts. The chain combines TRBV20-1 with TRBJ2-5, with D perhaps matching TRBD2 (5 bases). Trimming removed 3 bases at V and 5 bases at J, with 13 bases between. Germline V gene data show CDR1 as DFQATT and CDR2 as SNEGSKA (reference sequence). CDR3 size: 13 residues. CDR3 DNA sequence: TGCAGTGCTAGGGCGGACTTTTCTGAGACCCAGTACTTC. This translates into CSARADFSETQYF.